This is a list of T cell receptor beta chains from one sample in a study of identical twins. TCRdb re-called the 5' RACE reads through MiXCR, storing one row per CDR3 protein. The sample lists roughly 250,000 distinct CDR3 sequences, over 12% occurring once. The source material was memory (CD45RO+) T cells sorted from blood. The receptors were gathered from a woman under 30 in good health. Both conserved end residues are part of each CDR3. The D gene is left open where the match is weak. The size entry is marked missing in some rows and otherwise reads once, few, many or a size class.

D gene: TRBD2
V gene: TRBV6-5
J gene: TRBJ2-7
clone size: NA
CDR3 protein: CASSLTVAGGSYEQYF
CDR3 DNA: TGTGCCAGCAGCTTAACGGTAGCGGGAGGTTCCTACGAGCAGTACTTC

D gene: NA
V gene: TRBV7-9
J gene: TRBJ1-2
clone size: few
CDR3 protein: CASSRVNVGYTF
CDR3 DNA: TGTGCCAGCAGCCGCGTTAACGTCGGCTACACCTTC

D gene: TRBD1
V gene: TRBV12-3/TRBV12-4
J gene: TRBJ2-2
clone size: few
CDR3 protein: CASSGQGPNTGELFF
CDR3 DNA: TGTGCCAGCAGCGGACAGGGGCCGAACACCGGGGAGCTGTTTTTT

D gene: TRBD2
V gene: TRBV7-2
J gene: TRBJ2-4
clone size: few
CDR3 protein: CASSFSGGGNIQYF
CDR3 DNA: TGTGCCAGCAGCTTCTCCGGGGGGGGAAACATTCAGTACTTC

D gene: NA
V gene: TRBV20-1
J gene: TRBJ2-1
clone size: NA
CDR3 protein: CSAEGGHGSYNEQFF
CDR3 DNA: TGCAGTGCGGAGGGGGGGCATGGCTCCTACAATGAGCAGTTCTTC

D gene: TRBD1
V gene: TRBV29-1
J gene: TRBJ1-1
clone size: NA
CDR3 protein: CSVSGQGRLAEAFF
CDR3 DNA: TGCAGCGTCTCCGGACAGGGGAGACTCGCTGAAGCTTTCTTT

D gene: NA
V gene: TRBV21-1
J gene: TRBJ2-3
clone size: many
CDR3 protein: CASSKEGIGTPTDTQYF
CDR3 DNA: TGTGCCAGCAGCAAAGAGGGTATCGGGACGCCCACAGATACGCAGTATTTT

D gene: NA
V gene: TRBV20-1
J gene: TRBJ2-1
clone size: NA
CDR3 protein: CSAGQSYNEQFF
CDR3 DNA: TGCAGTGCCGGACAGAGCTACAATGAGCAGTTCTTC

D gene: NA
V gene: TRBV7-9
J gene: TRBJ1-4
clone size: many
CDR3 protein: CASSSGEAENEKLFF
CDR3 DNA: TGTGCCAGCAGCTCGGGCGAGGCGGAAAATGAAAAACTGTTTTTT

D gene: TRBD1
V gene: TRBV14
J gene: TRBJ2-7
clone size: few
CDR3 protein: CASSPRWSGGDEQYF
CDR3 DNA: TGTGCCAGCAGCCCTCGTTGGTCAGGGGGAGACGAGCAGTACTTC

D gene: NA
V gene: TRBV3-1
J gene: TRBJ2-7
clone size: few
CDR3 protein: CASSQQLGGMYEQYF
CDR3 DNA: TGTGCCAGCAGCCAACAGCTAGGCGGGATGTACGAGCAGTACTTC

D gene: NA
V gene: TRBV6-2/TRBV6-3
J gene: TRBJ2-7
clone size: NA
CDR3 protein: CASSYMVEQYF
CDR3 DNA: TGTGCCAGCAGTTACATGGTTGAGCAGTACTTC

D gene: NA
V gene: TRBV10-3
J gene: TRBJ2-5
clone size: NA
CDR3 protein: CATQPGLQETQYF
CDR3 DNA: TGTGCCACGCAACCGGGACTCCAAGAGACCCAGTACTTC

D gene: TRBD2
V gene: TRBV7-8
J gene: TRBJ2-3
clone size: few
CDR3 protein: CASSPPGLAGVSVDTQYF
CDR3 DNA: TGTGCCAGCAGCCCCCCGGGACTAGCGGGAGTTTCGGTAGATACGCAGTATTTT

D gene: TRBD1
V gene: TRBV9
J gene: TRBJ1-6
clone size: NA
CDR3 protein: CASSARTGFNSPLHF
CDR3 DNA: TGTGCCAGCAGCGCCCGGACAGGGTTTAATTCACCCCTCCACTTT

D gene: NA
V gene: TRBV11-3
J gene: TRBJ2-7
clone size: NA
CDR3 protein: CASSFGGASSYEQYF
CDR3 DNA: TGTGCCAGCAGCTTTGGCGGGGCCAGCTCCTACGAGCAGTACTTC

D gene: TRBD2
V gene: TRBV5-6
J gene: TRBJ2-5
clone size: NA
CDR3 protein: CASSLPRGGQTQYF
CDR3 DNA: TGTGCCAGCAGCTTGCCCCGCGGGGGGCAGACCCAGTACTTC

D gene: NA
V gene: TRBV7-9
J gene: TRBJ2-1
clone size: few
CDR3 protein: CASSLSQGYNEQFF
CDR3 DNA: TGTGCCAGCAGCTTAAGCCAGGGGTACAATGAGCAGTTCTTC

D gene: TRBD1
V gene: TRBV6-2/TRBV6-3
J gene: TRBJ2-1
clone size: few
CDR3 protein: CASTPSGTGSYNEQFF
CDR3 DNA: TGTGCCAGCACCCCCTCGGGGACAGGGAGCTACAATGAGCAGTTCTTC

D gene: TRBD1
V gene: TRBV30
J gene: TRBJ2-7
clone size: few
CDR3 protein: CAWSALRGQAYEQYF
CDR3 DNA: TGTGCCTGGAGTGCCCTCCGGGGACAGGCCTACGAGCAGTACTTC

D gene: TRBD2
V gene: TRBV20-1
J gene: TRBJ2-1
clone size: many
CDR3 protein: CSASLAGARNEQFF
CDR3 DNA: TGCAGTGCGTCCCTAGCGGGAGCTAGGAATGAGCAGTTCTTC

D gene: NA
V gene: TRBV5-6
J gene: TRBJ2-7
clone size: few
CDR3 protein: CASSWGEGSYEQYF
CDR3 DNA: TGTGCCAGCAGCTGGGGTGAGGGCTCCTACGAGCAGTACTTC

D gene: NA
V gene: TRBV11-2
J gene: TRBJ1-2
clone size: NA
CDR3 protein: CASSSPRKGGYTF
CDR3 DNA: TGTGCCAGCAGCTCCCCGAGGAAAGGAGGCTACACCTTC

D gene: NA
V gene: TRBV20-1
J gene: TRBJ1-5
clone size: NA
CDR3 protein: CSASPGTGRNQPQHF
CDR3 DNA: TGCAGTGCTAGTCCCGGGACGGGGCGCAATCAGCCCCAGCATTTT

D gene: NA
V gene: TRBV3-1
J gene: TRBJ2-5
clone size: many
CDR3 protein: CASSRGVETQYF
CDR3 DNA: TGTGCCAGCAGCCGCGGAGTAGAGACCCAGTACTTC

D gene: TRBD1
V gene: TRBV3-1
J gene: TRBJ1-2
clone size: NA
CDR3 protein: CASSQPGQGLYGYTF
CDR3 DNA: TGTGCCAGCAGCCAACCCGGACAGGGTCTCTATGGCTACACCTTC

D gene: NA
V gene: TRBV3-1
J gene: TRBJ2-5
clone size: few
CDR3 protein: CASSQAVRDSEETQYF
CDR3 DNA: TGTGCCAGCAGCCAAGCGGTAAGAGACTCAGAAGAGACCCAGTACTTC

D gene: NA
V gene: TRBV4-3
J gene: TRBJ2-1
clone size: NA
CDR3 protein: CASSQAGNEQFF
CDR3 DNA: TGCGCCAGCAGCCAGGCCGGCAATGAGCAGTTCTTC

D gene: TRBD2
V gene: TRBV7-3
J gene: TRBJ2-5
clone size: NA
CDR3 protein: CASSLTGGGGPPPVQYF
CDR3 DNA: TGTGCCAGCAGCTTAACGGGTGGCGGGGGGCCCCCCCCCGTGCAGTACTTC

D gene: TRBD2
V gene: TRBV9
J gene: TRBJ2-3
clone size: few
CDR3 protein: CASSVQPGLAAGTQYF
CDR3 DNA: TGTGCCAGCAGCGTCCAACCGGGACTAGCTGCGGGTACGCAGTATTTT

D gene: NA
V gene: TRBV7-7
J gene: TRBJ1-1
clone size: NA
CDR3 protein: CASSPRTDTEAFF
CDR3 DNA: TGTGCTAGCAGCCCCCGGACAGACACTGAAGCTTTCTTT

D gene: TRBD2
V gene: TRBV10-3
J gene: TRBJ2-1
clone size: many
CDR3 protein: CAISTGTSGRAPYNEQFF
CDR3 DNA: TGTGCCATCAGCACCGGGACTAGCGGGAGGGCCCCCTACAATGAGCAGTTCTTC

D gene: TRBD2
V gene: TRBV7-2
J gene: TRBJ2-1
clone size: many
CDR3 protein: CASSARLAGGDEQFF
CDR3 DNA: TGTGCCAGCAGCGCCCGACTAGCGGGAGGGGATGAGCAGTTCTTC

D gene: NA
V gene: TRBV7-9
J gene: TRBJ1-4
clone size: NA
CDR3 protein: CASSPANLGYEKLFF
CDR3 DNA: TGTGCCAGCAGCCCAGCAAATTTGGGTTACGAAAAACTGTTTTTT

D gene: NA
V gene: TRBV10-2
J gene: TRBJ1-6
clone size: few
CDR3 protein: CASSDREISPLHF
CDR3 DNA: TGCGCCAGCAGTGACAGGGAGATTTCACCCCTCCACTTT